The clone carrying this T cell receptor (beta chain) was seen a single time. Data came from immunoSEQ multiplex PCR; TCRdb stores just in-frame clones and leaves some out. Of about 150,000 clones in the sample, 94% were seen once. This sample was taken from a study of T cell responses to AZD1222 COVID-19 vaccine. CDR1 and CDR2 from the germline V gene are MNHEY and SMNVEV (reference sequence). This CDR3 has 13 residues. V lost 8 bases and J lost 0, with 11 bases in between. The chain links TRBV27 to TRBJ2-7; no reliable D call. This receptor was obtained from an adult in good health. Source: peripheral blood, taken on day 0 of AZD1222 vaccination. Written as DNA, the CDR3 is TGTGCCAGCGCCCTTAGCAACTCCTACGAGCAGTACGTC. Amino acid sequence: CASALSNSYEQYV.